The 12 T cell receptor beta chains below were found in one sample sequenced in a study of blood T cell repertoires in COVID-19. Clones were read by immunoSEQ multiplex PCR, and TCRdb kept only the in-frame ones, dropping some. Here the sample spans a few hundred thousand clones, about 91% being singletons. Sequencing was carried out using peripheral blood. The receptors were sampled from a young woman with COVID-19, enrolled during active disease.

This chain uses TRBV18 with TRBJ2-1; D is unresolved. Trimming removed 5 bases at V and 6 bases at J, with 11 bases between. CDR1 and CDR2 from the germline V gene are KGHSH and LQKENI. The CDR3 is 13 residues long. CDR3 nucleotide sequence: TGTGCCAGCTCATTCGACATTGCCAATGAGCAGTTCTTC. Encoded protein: CASSFDIANEQFF.

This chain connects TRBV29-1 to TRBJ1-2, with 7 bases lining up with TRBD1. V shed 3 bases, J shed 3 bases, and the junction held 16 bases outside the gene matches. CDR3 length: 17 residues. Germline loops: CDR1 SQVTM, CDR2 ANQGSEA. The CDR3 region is CSVEVFLSRQGYYGYTF. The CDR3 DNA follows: TGCAGCGTTGAGGTCTTCCTATCGAGACAGGGTTACTATGGCTACACCTTC.

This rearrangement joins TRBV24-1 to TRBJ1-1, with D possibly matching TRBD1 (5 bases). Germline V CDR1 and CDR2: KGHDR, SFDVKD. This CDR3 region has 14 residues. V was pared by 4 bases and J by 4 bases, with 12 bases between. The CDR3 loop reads CATSDSDSSTEAFF. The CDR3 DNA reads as TGTGCCACCAGTGACTCCGACAGTTCCACTGAAGCTTTCTTT.

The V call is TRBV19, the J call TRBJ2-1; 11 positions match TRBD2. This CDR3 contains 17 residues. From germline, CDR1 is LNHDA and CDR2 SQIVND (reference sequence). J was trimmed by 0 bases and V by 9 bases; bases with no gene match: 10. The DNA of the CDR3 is TGTGCCAGCTCCGGGACTAGCGGTGAATACTCCTACAATGAGCAGTTCTTC. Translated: CASSGTSGEYSYNEQFF.

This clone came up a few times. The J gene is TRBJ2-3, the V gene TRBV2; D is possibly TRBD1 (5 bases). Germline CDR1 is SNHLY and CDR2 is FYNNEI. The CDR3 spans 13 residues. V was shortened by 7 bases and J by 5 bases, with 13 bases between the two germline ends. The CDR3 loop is CASTRENGDTQYF. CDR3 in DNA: TGTGCCAGCACCAGGGAAAACGGAGATACGCAGTATTTT.

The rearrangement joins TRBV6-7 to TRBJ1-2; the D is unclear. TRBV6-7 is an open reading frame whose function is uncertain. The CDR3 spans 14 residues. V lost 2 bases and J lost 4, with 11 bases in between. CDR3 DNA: TGTGCCAGCAGTTACCAGCGGACGGCCTATGGCTACACCTTC. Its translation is CASSYQRTAYGYTF.

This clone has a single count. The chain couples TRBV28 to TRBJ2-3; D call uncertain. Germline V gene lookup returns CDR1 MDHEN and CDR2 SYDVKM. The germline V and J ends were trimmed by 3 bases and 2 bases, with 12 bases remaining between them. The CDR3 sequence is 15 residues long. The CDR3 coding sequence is TGTGCCAGCAGTTTGAGCGCCCTTTCCACAGATACGCAGTATTTT. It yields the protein CASSLSALSTDTQYF.

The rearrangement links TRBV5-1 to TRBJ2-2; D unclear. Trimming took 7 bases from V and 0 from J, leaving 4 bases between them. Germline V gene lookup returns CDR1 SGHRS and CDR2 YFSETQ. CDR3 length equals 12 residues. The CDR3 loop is CASSSNTGELFF. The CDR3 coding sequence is TGCGCCAGCTCATCGAACACCGGGGAGCTGTTTTTT.

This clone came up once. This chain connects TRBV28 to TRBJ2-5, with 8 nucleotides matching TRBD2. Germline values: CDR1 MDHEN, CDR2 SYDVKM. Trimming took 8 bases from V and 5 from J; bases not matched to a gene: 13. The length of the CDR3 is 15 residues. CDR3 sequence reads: CASVLLRGVWETQYF. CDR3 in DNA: TGTGCCAGCGTACTCCTGCGGGGGGTTTGGGAGACCCAGTACTTC. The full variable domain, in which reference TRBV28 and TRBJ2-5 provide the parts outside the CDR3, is DVKVTQSSRYLVKRTGEKVFLECVQDMDHENMFWYRQDPGLGLRLIYFSYDVKMKEKGDIPEGYSVSREKKERFSLILESASTNQTSMYLCASVLLRGVWETQYFGPGTRLLVL.

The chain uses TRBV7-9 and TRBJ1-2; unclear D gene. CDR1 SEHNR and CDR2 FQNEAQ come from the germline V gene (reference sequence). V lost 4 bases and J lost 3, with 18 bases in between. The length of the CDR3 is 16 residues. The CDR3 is CASSSPERHRHYGYTF. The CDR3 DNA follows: TGTGCCAGCAGCTCGCCCGAGAGACACCGTCACTATGGCTACACCTTC.

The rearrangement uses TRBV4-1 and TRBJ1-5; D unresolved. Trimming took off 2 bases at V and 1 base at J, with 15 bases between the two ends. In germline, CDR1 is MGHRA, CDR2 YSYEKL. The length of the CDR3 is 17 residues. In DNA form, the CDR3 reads TGCGCCAGCAGCCAACTCCCCACATACCCAAGCAATCAGCCCCAGCATTTT. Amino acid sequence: CASSQLPTYPSNQPQHF.

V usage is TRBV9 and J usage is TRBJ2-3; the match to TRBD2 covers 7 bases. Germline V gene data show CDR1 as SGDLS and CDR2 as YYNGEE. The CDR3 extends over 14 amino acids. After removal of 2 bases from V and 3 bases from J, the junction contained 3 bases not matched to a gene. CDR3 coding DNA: TGTGCCAGCAGCGTCACAGCGGGGACAGATACGCAGTATTTT. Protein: CASSVTAGTDTQYF.